This is a list of T cell receptor beta chains from one sample in a study of blood T cell repertoires in COVID-19. Repertoires were generated with immunoSEQ multiplex PCR, while TCRdb's copy carries only in-frame clones and drops some. The top ten clones hold around 3.6% of a sample with some 290,000 clones, about 86% of them seen once. Sequencing was performed on peripheral blood. These receptors originate from a man between 18 and 35 years old with active or convalescent COVID-19. Both conserved end residues are trimmed from each CDR3.

v_call cdr3_aa
TRBV6-2/TRBV6-3 ASSHQVSYEQY
TRBV1 TSSQALKIGATGTEAF
TRBV7-9 ASSLSRGKFGDTQY
TRBV28 ASRRRTGWGNTIY
TRBV9 ASSVRPGEAGGTDTQY
TRBV2 ASRADSGNTIY
TRBV15 ATSRGTSGQSFGNTIY
TRBV6-1 ASSEGEVSPLH
TRBV28 ASSQAGVPNEQF
TRBV19 ASRGQHNQPQH
TRBV13 ASRQTGGGVNEKLF